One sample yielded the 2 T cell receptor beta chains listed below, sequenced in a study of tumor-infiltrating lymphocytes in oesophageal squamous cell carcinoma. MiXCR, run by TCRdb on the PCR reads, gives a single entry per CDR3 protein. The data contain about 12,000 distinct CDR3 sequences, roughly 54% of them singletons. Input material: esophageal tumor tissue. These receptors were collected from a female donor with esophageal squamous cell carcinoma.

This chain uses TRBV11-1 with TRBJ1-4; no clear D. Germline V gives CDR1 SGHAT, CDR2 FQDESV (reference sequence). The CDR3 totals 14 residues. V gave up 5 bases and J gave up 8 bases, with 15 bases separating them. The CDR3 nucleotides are TGTGCCAGCAGCCTGGGCTCGGGTCGGGAAAAACTGTTTTTT. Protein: CASSLGSGREKLFF.

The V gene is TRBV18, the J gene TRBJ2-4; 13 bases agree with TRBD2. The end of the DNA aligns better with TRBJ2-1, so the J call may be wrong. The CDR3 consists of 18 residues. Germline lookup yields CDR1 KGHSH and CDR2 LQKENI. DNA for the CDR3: TGTGCCAGCTCACCGAATCAGGGGACTAGCGGGGACCACAATGAGCAGTTCTTC. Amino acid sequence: CASSPNQGTSGDHNEQFF.